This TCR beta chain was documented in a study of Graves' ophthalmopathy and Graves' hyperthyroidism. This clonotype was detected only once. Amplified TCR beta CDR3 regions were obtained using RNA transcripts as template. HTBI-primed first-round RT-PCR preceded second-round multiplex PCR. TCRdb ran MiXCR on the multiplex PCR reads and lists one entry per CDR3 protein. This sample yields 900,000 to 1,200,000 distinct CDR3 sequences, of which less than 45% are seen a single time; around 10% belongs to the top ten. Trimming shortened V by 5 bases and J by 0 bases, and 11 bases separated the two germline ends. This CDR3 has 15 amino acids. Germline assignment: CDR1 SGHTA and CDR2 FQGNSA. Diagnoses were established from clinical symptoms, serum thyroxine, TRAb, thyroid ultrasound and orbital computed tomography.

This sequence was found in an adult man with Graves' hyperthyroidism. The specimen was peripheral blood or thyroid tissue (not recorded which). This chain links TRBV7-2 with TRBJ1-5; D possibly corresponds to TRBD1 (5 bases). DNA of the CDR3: TGTGCCAGCAGCCCCAGGGAGATTAGCAATCAGCCCCAGCATTTT. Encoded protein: CASSPREISNQPQHF.